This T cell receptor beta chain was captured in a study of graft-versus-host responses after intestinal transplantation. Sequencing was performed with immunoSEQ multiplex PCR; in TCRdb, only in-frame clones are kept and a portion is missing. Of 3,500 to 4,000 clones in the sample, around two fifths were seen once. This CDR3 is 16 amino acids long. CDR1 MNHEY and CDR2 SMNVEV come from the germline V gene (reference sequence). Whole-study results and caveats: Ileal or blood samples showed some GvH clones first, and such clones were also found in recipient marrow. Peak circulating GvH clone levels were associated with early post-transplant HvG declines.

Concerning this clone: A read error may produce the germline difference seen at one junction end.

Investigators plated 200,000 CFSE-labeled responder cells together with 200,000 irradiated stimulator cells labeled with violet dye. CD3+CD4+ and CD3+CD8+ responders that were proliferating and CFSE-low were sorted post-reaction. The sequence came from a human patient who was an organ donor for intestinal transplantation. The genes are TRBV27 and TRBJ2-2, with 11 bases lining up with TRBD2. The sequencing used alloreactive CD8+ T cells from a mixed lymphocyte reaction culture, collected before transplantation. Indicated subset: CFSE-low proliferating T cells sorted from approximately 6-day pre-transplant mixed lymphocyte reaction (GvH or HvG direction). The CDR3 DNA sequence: TGTGCCAGCTGTTTACTAGCGGGAGAGCTCACCGGGGAGCTGTTTTTT. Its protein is CASCLLAGELTGELFF.